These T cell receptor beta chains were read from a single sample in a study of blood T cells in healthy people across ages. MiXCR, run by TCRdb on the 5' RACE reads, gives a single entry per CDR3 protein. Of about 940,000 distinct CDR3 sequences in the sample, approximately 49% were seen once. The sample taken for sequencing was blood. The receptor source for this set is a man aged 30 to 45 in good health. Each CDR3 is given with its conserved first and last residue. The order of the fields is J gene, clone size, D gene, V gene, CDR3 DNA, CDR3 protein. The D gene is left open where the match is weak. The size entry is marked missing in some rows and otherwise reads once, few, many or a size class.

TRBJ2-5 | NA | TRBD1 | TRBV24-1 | TGTGCCACCAGTGATCACACGCCCAGGGGGGAGACCCAGTACTTC | CATSDHTPRGETQYF
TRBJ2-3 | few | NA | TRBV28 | TGTGCCAGCCACTCGGAGGGGGAAAGCACAGATACGCAGTATTTT | CASHSEGESTDTQYF
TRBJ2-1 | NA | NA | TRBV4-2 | TGTGCCAGCAGCCTCAGCGGTACCTCCTACAATGGGCAGTTCTTC | CASSLSGTSYNGQFF
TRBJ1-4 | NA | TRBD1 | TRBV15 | TGTGCCACCAGCAGCGGTAGACAGGGACACCTTGAAAAACTGTTTTTT | CATSSGRQGHLEKLFF
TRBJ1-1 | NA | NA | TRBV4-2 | TGTGCCAGCAGCCACGAGCCGTCGGTGAACACTGAAGCTTTCTTT | CASSHEPSVNTEAFF
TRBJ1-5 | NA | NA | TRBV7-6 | TGTGCCAGCAGCTTATCAGAGGACGCGGAGCCCCAGCATTTT | CASSLSEDAEPQHF
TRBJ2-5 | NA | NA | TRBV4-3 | TGCGCCAGCAGCCAAGACTGGGGGGCGGAGCAGTACTTC | CASSQDWGAEQYF
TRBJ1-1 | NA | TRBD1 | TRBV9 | TGTGCCAGCAGCGCATCGGGACAGCCGAACACTGAAGCTTTCTTT | CASSASGQPNTEAFF
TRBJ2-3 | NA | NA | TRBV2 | TGTGCCAGCAGTGGGCTTGCTACGCAGTATTTT | CASSGLATQYF
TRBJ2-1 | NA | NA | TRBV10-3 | TGTGCCACAACCCAGGGGATAGTACAAGATGAGCAGTTCTTC | CATTQGIVQDEQFF
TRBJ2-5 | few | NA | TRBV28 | TGTGCCAGCAGTTTAGGCAGGGAACAAGAGACCCAGTACTTC | CASSLGREQETQYF
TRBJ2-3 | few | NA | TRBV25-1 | TGTGCCAGCAGTGAAACCCCATCCCCGGCAGATACGCAGTATTTT | CASSETPSPADTQYF
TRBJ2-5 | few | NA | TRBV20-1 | TGCAGTGCTAGGACCCTCAGGGCACTAGAGACCCAGTACTTC | CSARTLRALETQYF
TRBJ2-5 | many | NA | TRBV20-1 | TGCAGTGCTAGAGCGACAGCCCAAGAGACCCAGTACTTC | CSARATAQETQYF
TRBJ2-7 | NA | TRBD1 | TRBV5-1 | TGCGCCAGCAGCTTGGAGCCGACAGGGGCCTCCTACGAGCAGTACTTC | CASSLEPTGASYEQYF
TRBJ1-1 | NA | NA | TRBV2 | TGTGTCAGCAGTGGGCACACTGAAGCTTTCTTT | CVSSGHTEAFF
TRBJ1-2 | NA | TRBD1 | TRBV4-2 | TGTGCCAGCAAGCCAAGCAAAGGAGTGGAGGGGGCGGGTGGCTACACCTTC | CASKPSKGVEGAGGYTF
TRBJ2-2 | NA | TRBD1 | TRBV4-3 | TGCGCCAGCAGCCAATCCCCCTTGGGACAGGGGACCACCGGGGAGCTGTTTTTT | CASSQSPLGQGTTGELFF
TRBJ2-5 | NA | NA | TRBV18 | TGTGCCAGCTCACCACGGTCAGCACAAGAGACCCAGTACTTC | CASSPRSAQETQYF
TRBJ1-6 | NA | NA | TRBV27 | TGTGCCAGTAAGGCGGGTATCTATAATTCACCCCTCCACTTT | CASKAGIYNSPLHF
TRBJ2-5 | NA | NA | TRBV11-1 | TGTGCCAGCAGCTTATCAACTTCGGGGGAAAGGGGGCAAGAGACCCAGTACTTC | CASSLSTSGERGQETQYF
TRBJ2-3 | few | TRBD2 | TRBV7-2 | TGTGCCAGCAGCTTAGAGCTAGCGGGGGGGCCTATCGATACGCAGTATTTT | CASSLELAGGPIDTQYF
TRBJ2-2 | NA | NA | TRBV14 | TGTGCCAGCAGCCAAGTGTACGGCGGGGAGCTGTTTTTT | CASSQVYGGELFF
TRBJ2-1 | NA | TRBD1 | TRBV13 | TGTGCCAGCAGCTTCTGGACAGGACGAAATGAGCAGTTCTTC | CASSFWTGRNEQFF
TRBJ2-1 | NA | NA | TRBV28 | TGTGCCAGCAGCCCCACGAGACGGAGAGGGAATGAGCAGTTCTTC | CASSPTRRRGNEQFF
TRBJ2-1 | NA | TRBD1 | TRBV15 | TGTGCCACCAGCACGGCCGGACAGGACAATGAGCAGTTCTTC | CATSTAGQDNEQFF
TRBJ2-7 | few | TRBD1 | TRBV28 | TGTGCCAGCAGATTAGGGACAGCCCAATCCCTGCTAATGTACTTC | CASRLGTAQSLLMYF
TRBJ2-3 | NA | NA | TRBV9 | TGTGCCAGCAGCGTAGATCGAACGGTCGGCACGGATACGCAGTATTTT | CASSVDRTVGTDTQYF
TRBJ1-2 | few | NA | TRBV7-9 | TGTGCCAGCAGACCGGATGGGGGCGCCTATGGCTACACCTTC | CASRPDGGAYGYTF
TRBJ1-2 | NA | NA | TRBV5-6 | TGTGCCAGCAGCTTCCTTTCGACAGGACCCGACTATGGCTACACCTTC | CASSFLSTGPDYGYTF
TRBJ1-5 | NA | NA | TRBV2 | TGTGCCAGCACCAGACGGAAAGATCAGCCCCAGCATTTT | CASTRRKDQPQHF
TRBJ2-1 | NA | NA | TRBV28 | TGTGCCAGCAGTTTTGAAGGGAACGATGAGCAGTTCTTC | CASSFEGNDEQFF
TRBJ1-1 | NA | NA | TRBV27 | TGTGCCAGCAGTTTATTTTTCAGGGACTTCCCGAACCGGGCTTTCTTT | CASSLFFRDFPNRAFF
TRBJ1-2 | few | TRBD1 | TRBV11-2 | TGTGCCAGCAGCTTAGGGCAGGGGGCGACTAACTATGGCTACACCTTC | CASSLGQGATNYGYTF
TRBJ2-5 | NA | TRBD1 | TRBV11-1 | TGTGCCGGCAGCCAGGACAGGCCGGGGACCCAGTACTTC | CAGSQDRPGTQYF
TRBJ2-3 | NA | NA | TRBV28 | TGTGCCAGCCACCCTTGGGGAGGGGGCAGTGCAGATACGCAGTATTTT | CASHPWGGGSADTQYF
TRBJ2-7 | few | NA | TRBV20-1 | TGCAGTGCCACTCCCGTGAACGCGCAGTACTTC | CSATPVNAQYF